This entry features one T cell receptor (beta chain) sequence. Its antigen remains undetermined. The read terminates 3 residues ahead of where the CDR3 ends, so the germline J gene completes it. TCR beta CDR3 regions were amplified by multiplex PCR using the immunoSEQ assay from an average of roughly 1,200 ng genomic DNA per sample. Primer bias was corrected in the assay by using a complete synthetic TCR repertoire to establish an amplification baseline. Amplicons were sequenced on the Illumina platform. Under the source paper's analysis protocol: Error correction of the sequences involved clustering with frequency ratios plus a modified nearest-neighbor algorithm, after which the sequences were analyzed in the immunoSEQ Analyzer using IMGT gene definitions. TCR richness and evenness were averaged over 20 rarefaction repeats at each rarefaction depth, excluding samples with fewer sequences than the depth. Wilcoxon rank sum tests with FDR correction were used to compare relative abundances of V, D and J genes between the groups. For the blinded duplicates, the intraclass correlation was over 95% for TCR richness and averaged around 81% across around 66 gene segments. Sourced from immuneACCESS, this table was stored by TCRdb with only in-frame sequences that have V and J called. A share of the clones is absent; for the studies checked, an unresolved V gene accounts for under half, and the remainder has no known explanation. The V and J calls and the clone size are those of that table, but D and trimming were determined from the DNA. The sample's own table lists some 15,000 clones. Clones ranked in the top ten supply more than 20% of the sample.

The V and J ends are trimmed by 2 bases and 4 bases, leaving 17 bases between them. For CDR1 and CDR2, the germline V gene lists KGHSH and LQKENI. Including cysteine and phenylalanine, the CDR3 has 16 amino acids. Shown are 39 bases from within the CDR3, in frame from base 1. This specimen belongs to a study of T cells in women clearing cervical HPV infection (dated by TCRdb to 2016 to 2019). Study-wide context: Cases were 25 women with histologically confirmed HPV16-related CIN3 or worse, including a couple of invasive cancers. Controls were 25 to 30 women whose single incident HPV16 infection cleared within 12 months without precancer or cancer developing. Blood from cases was drawn at the visit where the lesion was first identified, while blood from controls was drawn once the infection was no longer detected. Among cases, blood sampling came a median of roughly 150 days after lesion detection, with an interquartile range of 90 to 200 days. HLA typing was available for only a few women, so HLA type could not be excluded as a confounder. The exploratory proof-of-principle case-control study was nested within the Guanacaste HPV Natural History Study in Costa Rica and compared TCR repertoires across cervical HPV16 outcomes. Cases and controls were matched on age within five years and on year of sample collection. Median age was about 35 years in cases versus about 38 in controls, and baseline characteristics did not differ significantly. In the parent cohort, 10,000 to 11,000 women aged 18 or older were enrolled in Guanacaste, Costa Rica, during about 1992 to 1994 and then followed for approximately seven years. Five blinded duplicates per group were added as quality controls, giving some 60 samples: 50 or so participants and about ten replicates.

Every participant had a single incident cervical HPV16 infection, and women with prevalent HPV16 infections were excluded. Cervical HPV DNA was detected with MY09/MY11 PCR, and genotyping was done by dot-blot hybridization. About 15 mL of heparinized blood were centrifuged, and the buffy coat was aliquoted, frozen at -30°C, then stored at -80°C. QIAGEN kits were used to extract genomic DNA from buffy coat specimens. General findings and caveats noted by the study authors: Because the number of T cells per sample was unknown, the richness differences could reflect varying T-cell content rather than repertoire biology. Cases were distinguished from controls with an estimated AUC of around 0.85 by random forest classifiers combining richness and V gene abundances. Because of the cross-sectional design, the study could not determine whether the associations came before infection or resulted from infection, and neither effector/memory subsets nor HPV-specific T cells were isolated. Across sequencing depths, CIN3+ cases showed significantly higher TCR repertoire richness than controls, but evenness did not differ between the groups. Lower TRBV6-7 relative abundance was observed in cases than in controls (approximately 0.1% versus 0.17%; Bonferroni P = 0.0008).

The chain uses TRBV18 and TRBJ1-1; a tentative D call is TRBD1 (5 bases match). The receptor comes from a woman aged 18 to 69 with a cervical HPV16 infection that either progressed to CIN3+ or cleared (not recorded which). Sequenced input: blood buffy coat. CDR3 loop: CASSPIGAGSSTEAFF. CDR3 DNA (partial): TGTGCCAGCTCACCAATAGGGGCCGGGAGTTCCACTGAA. Reference TRBV18 and TRBJ1-1 genes cover what lies past the CDR3, so the full variable domain is NAGVMQNPRHLVRRRGQEARLRCSPMKGHSHVYWYRQLPEEGLKFMVYLQKENIIDESGMPKERFSAEFPKEGPSILRIQQVVRGDSAAYFCASSPIGAGSSTEAFFGQGTRLTVV.